What follows is one T cell receptor beta chain and its context. This record comes from a study of blood T cell repertoires in COVID-19. The method was immunoSEQ multiplex PCR; TCRdb's version includes in-frame clones alone and lacks a portion of them. The profile shows over 130,000 clones, 82% of them singletons. The CDR3 is 13 amino acids. V was pared by 0 bases and J by 7 bases, with 2 bases of the junction left unmatched. Germline V gene lookup returns CDR1 MNHEY and CDR2 SMNVEV (reference sequence). V gene TRBV27 combines with J gene TRBJ2-5, with 7 nucleotides matching TRBD2. What was sequenced was peripheral blood. The receptor was isolated from a woman aged 80 or over with acute or convalescent COVID-19. CDR3 sequence reads: CASSLSGGRTQYF. DNA of the CDR3: TGTGCCAGCAGTTTATCGGGGGGGAGGACCCAGTACTTC.